The 25 T cell receptor beta chains listed next were all sequenced from one sample in a study of T cells after yellow fever vaccination (dated by TCRdb to between 2019 and 2020). Libraries came from 5' RACE. Sequenced using an Illumina HiSeq 2500. Starting from the raw public reads, TCRdb applied fastp trimming at Q25, assembled clones with MiXCR and retained in-frame beta chains. Each entry merges the rows of one CDR3 protein and shows their most common DNA and genes. Within this sample are 170,000 or so distinct CDR3 sequences, with roughly 6.4% of them counted one time only. The top ten clonotypes cover just under 3% of the sample. The intended sense of this specimen's treatment or condition label: live attenuated yellow fever vaccine strain. This sample comprised CD4+ T cells sorted from PBMCs, obtained on the day of the first yellow fever vaccination. The receptors here all came from a man aged 18 to 35 who received the YFV17D yellow fever vaccine.

This clonotype was seen repeatedly, ten times or more. This chain joins TRBV21-1 and TRBJ2-5; the table calls TRBD1, which could not be checked here. TRBV21-1 is marked as a pseudogene. This CDR3 region has 15 residues. The CDR3 sequence is CASSAGTGIQETQYF. Here the CDR3 DNA reads TGTGCCAGCAGCGCCGGGACAGGCATCCAAGAGACCCAGTACTTC.

This clonotype was seen only a few times. In DNA, the CDR3 is TGTGCCAGTAGTATAGAGAAGGGCCTCCGCGCTGAAGCTTTCTTT. Its translation is CASSIEKGLRAEAFF. V gene TRBV19 combines with J gene TRBJ1-1; D uncertain. CDR3 length: 15 residues. The germline V gene has CDR1 LNHDA and CDR2 SQIVND (reference sequence). V was cut by 0 bases and J by 6 bases, with 14 bases left in between.

The table lists this clonotype with many counts. This sequence joins TRBV29-1 and TRBJ2-1; no clear D. V shed 2 bases and J shed 0 bases, with 8 bases lying between them. The CDR3 covers 14 residues. The germline gives CDR1 SQVTM, CDR2 ANQGSEA. The CDR3 bases are TGCAGCGTTGAATACAGTCGCTCCTACAATGAGCAGTTCTTC. Translating gives CSVEYSRSYNEQFF.

In its sample, this clonotype was seen a few times. The chain recombines TRBV11-2 with TRBJ2-1; 8 nucleotides align to TRBD1. Germline CDR1 reads SGHAT; CDR2 reads FQNNGV. This CDR3 has 16 residues. V lost 0 bases to trimming and J lost 4 bases; unmatched junction nucleotides: 5. CDR3 DNA: TGTGCCAGCAGCTTAGAGTTCCAGGGGGCTTACAATGAGCAGTTCTTC. Amino acids: CASSLEFQGAYNEQFF.

This clonotype was observed many times. The J gene is TRBJ2-1, the V gene TRBV12-3 or TRBV12-4; D may be TRBD1 or TRBD2 (5 bases each). The V and J ends lost 2 bases and 12 bases respectively, with 11 bases between them. The CDR3 length is 12 residues. The CDR3 is CASSLRRDVQFF. Written as DNA, the CDR3 is TGTGCCAGCAGTTTACGAAGGGACGTGCAGTTCTTC.

This sequence joins TRBV10-3 and TRBJ2-1; 12 positions match TRBD2. The CDR3 runs to 15 residues. Germline CDR1 and CDR2: ENHRY and SYGVKD. The V gene end was trimmed by 3 bases and the J gene end by 7 bases; junction bases not matched to a gene: 4. The CDR3 DNA is TGTGCCATCAGTGAACTAGCGGGGGGCGGGAATGAGCAGTTCTTC. This gives the protein CAISELAGGGNEQFF.

This clonotype appeared many times. V gene TRBV20-1 combines with J gene TRBJ1-2, with D maybe TRBD1 (5 bases). The CDR3 is 11 residues long. Germline V gene sequence: CDR1 DFQATT, CDR2 SNEGSKA (reference sequence). The V end was cut by 5 bases, the J end by 5 bases, with 9 bases between. CDR3 amino acids: CSAGDGYGYTF. In nucleotides, the CDR3 is TGCAGTGCTGGGGACGGATATGGCTACACCTTC.

This clonotype has just a few counts. The CDR3 sequence: CASSGEGVLTEAFF. CDR3 bases: TGTGCCAGCAGTGGGGAGGGGGTGCTCACTGAAGCTTTCTTT. The chain is built from TRBV2 and TRBJ1-1; weak D call: TRBD1 (6 bases). Looked up from germline, CDR1 is SNHLY and CDR2 is FYNNEI. The CDR3 totals 14 residues. V shed 4 bases and J shed 4 bases, with 13 bases lying between them.

The rearrangement uses TRBV2 and TRBJ2-7; tentatively, D is TRBD2 (7 bases). This CDR3 has 14 residues. Germline-derived CDR1 and CDR2 are SNHLY and FYNNEI. Trimming left V 7 bases short and J 2 bases short, with 15 bases between. The CDR3 is CASKGGAVPYEQYV. CDR3 DNA sequence: TGTGCCAGCAAGGGGGGGGCAGTCCCCTACGAGCAGTACGTC.

This clonotype was seen ten or more times. The chain is built from TRBV20-1 and TRBJ2-3; the D is unclear. This CDR3 has 14 amino acids. Trimming left V 3 bases short and J 2 bases short, with 12 bases between. Germline lookup yields CDR1 DFQATT and CDR2 SNEGSKA (reference sequence). The CDR3 DNA reads TGCAGTGCTAGCCGAAGGCCCTACACAGATACGCAGTATTTT. Translation gives CSASRRPYTDTQYF.

The CDR3 region has the DNA TGTGCCAGCAGCTTGAGGGGCGCGAGCCGAGCTTTCTTT. Translating it yields CASSLRGASRAFF. This chain joins TRBV5-4 and TRBJ1-1, with D possibly being TRBD1 (5 bases). CDR1 is SGHNT, CDR2 YYREEE, per germline (reference sequence). The CDR3 sequence is 13 residues long. V dropped 1 base and J dropped 10 bases, with 14 bases sitting between them.

This clonotype occurred a few times. CDR3: CASSYSISTDTQYF. DNA of the CDR3: TGTGCCAGCAGTTACTCTATCAGCACAGATACGCAGTATTTT. V and J are TRBV6-5 and TRBJ2-3, with no clear D. The germline CDR1 and CDR2 sequences are MNHEY and SVGAGI. There are 14 residues in the CDR3. Trimming took off 0 bases at V and 0 bases at J, with 4 bases between the two ends.

The V gene is TRBV11-1, the J gene TRBJ2-3; TRBD2 might be the D (6 bases). CDR3 length: 16 amino acids. The V end lost 0 bases, the J end lost 3 bases, and 13 bases lay between the germline ends. Germline V lookup: CDR1 SGHAT, CDR2 FQDESV (reference sequence). CDR3 in DNA: TGTGCCAGCAGCTTAGCGCTAGGCGGGGTAACAGATACGCAGTATTTT. This translates into CASSLALGGVTDTQYF.

This clonotype showed up many times. This chain uses TRBV20-1 with TRBJ1-1; D gene ambiguous. The V end was cut by 2 bases, the J end by 2 bases, with 6 bases between. There are 12 residues in the CDR3. From germline, CDR1 is DFQATT and CDR2 SNEGSKA (reference sequence). The CDR3: CSARITNTEAFF. The CDR3 nucleotides read TGCAGTGCTAGAATCACAAACACTGAAGCTTTCTTT.

Ten or more counts support this clonotype. The V and J genes are TRBV5-1 and TRBJ1-1; the D gene is possibly TRBD1 (5 bases). CDR1 is SGHRS, CDR2 YFSETQ, per germline. The CDR3 runs to 15 residues. Trimming left V 4 bases short and J 3 bases short, with 16 bases between. The CDR3 protein is CASSQPQAGDTEAFF. CDR3 DNA sequence: TGCGCCAGCAGCCAGCCACAGGCCGGGGACACTGAAGCTTTCTTT.

In the case of this clonotype: This may arise from a read error, as a much more abundant clone is one base away. The rearrangement links TRBV10-3 to TRBJ2-5; TRBD1 matches 7 bases. There are 15 residues in the CDR3. Germline V CDR1 and CDR2: ENHRY, SYGVKD. The CDR3 sequence: CAVSETGRRGQTQYF. Written as DNA, the CDR3 is TGTGCCGTCAGTGAGACAGGGAGAAGAGGACAGACCCAGTACTTC.

This clonotype was counted at least ten times. The chain is built from TRBV28 and TRBJ2-7; tentatively, D is TRBD2 (6 bases). Germline V gives CDR1 MDHEN, CDR2 SYDVKM. V was cut by 6 bases and J by 0 bases, with 15 bases left in between. This CDR3 has 15 residues. The CDR3 is CASSAPGVSSYEQYV. The CDR3 DNA is TGTGCCAGCAGCGCCCCGGGGGTAAGCTCCTACGAGCAGTACGTC.

This clonotype was seen many times. At one of its ends the junction is not consistent with the germline gene, which may arise from a read error. The chain joins TRBV12-3 or TRBV12-4 to TRBJ2-1; TRBD2 aligns across 11 bases. This CDR3 comprises 12 residues. The CDR3 nucleotides are TGTGCCAGCGCGCCGACTAGCGGGGTTGGTTATTTC. It codes for CASAPTSGVGYF.

This clonotype was observed a handful of times. The rearrangement links TRBV5-6 to TRBJ2-3, with 12 nucleotides matching TRBD2. The CDR3 spans 17 residues. The ends lost 3 bases at V and 0 bases at J; junction bases unmatched: 5. Germline V gene sequence: CDR1 SGHDT, CDR2 YYEEEE. CDR3 nucleotides: TGTGCCAGCAGCTGGGGCCTAGCGGGGGGGAGCACAGATACGCAGTATTTT. This encodes CASSWGLAGGSTDTQYF.

There are many counts of this clonotype. The chain is built from TRBV12-3 or TRBV12-4 and TRBJ2-2; the D gene could be TRBD1 or TRBD2 (5 bases each). The V and J ends lost 4 bases and 1 base respectively, with 10 bases between them. The CDR3 length is 15 residues. In nucleotides, the CDR3 is TGTGCCAGCAGTTCGAGGGGAGTGAACACCGGGGAGCTGTTTTTT. As protein: CASSSRGVNTGELFF.

Only a few counts were recorded for this clonotype. The chain joins TRBV20-1 to TRBJ1-2; a weak D match, TRBD1 (5 bases). The CDR3 contains 13 residues. Trimming shortened V by 3 bases and J by 2 bases, and 10 bases separated the two germline ends. The germline V gene encodes CDR1 DFQATT and CDR2 SNEGSKA (reference sequence). The chain's CDR3 is CSARAGTNYGYTF. In DNA, the CDR3 is TGCAGTGCTAGGGCCGGGACCAACTATGGCTACACCTTC.

The table lists this clonotype with a few counts. This chain joins TRBV30 and TRBJ1-1; D unclear. Germline values: CDR1 GTSNPN, CDR2 SVGIG (reference sequence). Trimming took off 4 bases at V and 0 bases at J, with 18 bases between the two ends. CDR3 length equals 16 residues. The CDR3, as DNA: TGTGCCTGGAATCCGGACGGACTGGGAGTGAACACTGAAGCTTTCTTT. This sequence encodes CAWNPDGLGVNTEAFF. Filled out from reference TRBV30 and TRBJ1-1, the complete variable domain reads SQTIHQWPATLVQPVGSPLSLECTVEGTSNPNLYWYRQAAGRGLQLLFYSVGIGQISSEVPQNLSASRPQDRQFILSSKKLLLSDSGFYLCAWNPDGLGVNTEAFFGQGTRLTVV.

This clonotype was recorded at least ten times. The chain links TRBV7-8 to TRBJ2-3; D uncertain. V was shortened by 5 bases and J by 1 base, with 10 bases between the two germline ends. The CDR3 is 14 amino acids. Germline V CDR1 and CDR2: SGHVS, FQNEAQ. The CDR3 sequence: CASSILDGTDTQYF. The CDR3 DNA follows: TGTGCCAGCAGCATTCTGGACGGCACAGATACGCAGTATTTT.

The rearrangement links TRBV3-1 to TRBJ2-5; D remains ambiguous. V was trimmed by 0 bases and J by 5 bases, leaving 10 bases between them. The CDR3 covers 14 residues. Germline V CDR1 and CDR2: LGHDT, YNNKEL (reference sequence). CDR3 region: CASSQEPGWETQYF. In DNA form, the CDR3 reads TGTGCCAGCAGCCAAGAACCGGGCTGGGAGACCCAGTACTTC.

This clonotype has just a few counts. CDR3 amino acids: CSVGQNTGVTEAFF. The CDR3 nucleotides read TGCAGCGTCGGCCAAAATACAGGGGTGACTGAAGCTTTCTTT. This sequence joins TRBV29-1 and TRBJ1-1, with 7 positions matching TRBD1. This CDR3 is 14 amino acids long. Per the germline V gene, CDR1 is SQVTM and CDR2 is ANQGSEA. Trimming cost V 6 bases and J 5 bases; bases outside gene matches: 12.